The T cell receptor beta chain described here comes from a study of T-cell reconstitution after alpha-beta-depleted transplantation in children. Study-wide points: Where alpha-beta T cells came from about two months after transplant was reportedly several hundred expanded graft clones. Recipient T cells and thymic progenitors that survived gave rise to the high TCRbeta diversity observed at day 60 in some patients. Newly generated T cells supplied most T-cell counts and diversity one year post-transplant.

This clonotype came up many times. Its cognate antigen is unknown. It was with unique molecular identifiers that the TCRbeta library was prepared. Via MiXCR, TCRdb re-called the PCR reads, giving one row per CDR3 protein. This sample has 200,000 to 250,000 distinct CDR3 sequences; over 20% occur once, and the top ten carry about 2.8%. This material consisted of PBMCs, taken before TCRalphabeta/CD19-depleted stem cell transplant. The source is a girl aged 2 to 9 with Fanconi anemia, due to receive a stem cell transplant.

The CDR3 loop is CATSDLQAGGTYNEQFF. As DNA, the CDR3 is TGTGCCACCAGTGATTTGCAGGCGGGAGGGACCTACAATGAGCAGTTCTTC. The V gene is TRBV24-1, the J gene TRBJ2-1; 9 bases align to TRBD2. The CDR3 covers 17 residues. The trim removed 0 bases at V and 2 bases at J, leaving 4 bases unmatched. Germline lookup yields CDR1 KGHDR and CDR2 SFDVKD.